The 27 T cell receptor beta chains given below trace back to one sample, sequenced in a study of blood T cell repertoires in COVID-19. Clones were sequenced by immunoSEQ multiplex PCR, and TCRdb holds only the in-frame ones, with some missing. The sample records approximately 170,000 clones, roughly four fifths being singletons. The sequenced material came from peripheral blood. The receptors stem from a woman between 65 and 79 years old with COVID-19, enrolled during active disease.

The chain couples TRBV7-2 to TRBJ1-5; D is uncertain. Trimming removed 5 bases at V and 4 bases at J, with 15 bases between. The CDR3 spans 15 residues. CDR1 and CDR2 (germline): SGHTA, FQGNSA. CDR3 bases: TGTGCCAGCAGCCCACCCGGGCCGGGAAATCAGCCCCAGCATTTT. It codes for CASSPPGPGNQPQHF.

This chain links TRBV6-5 with TRBJ1-4; unclear D gene. V dropped 2 bases and J dropped 5 bases, with 12 bases sitting between them. Germline CDR1 and CDR2: MNHEY and SVGAGI. CDR3 size: 15 residues. CDR3 DNA sequence: TGTGCCAGCAGTTACGATCACAGCCCGAATGAAAAACTGTTTTTT. It translates to CASSYDHSPNEKLFF.

The chain has TRBV6-5 and TRBJ2-1; 11 bases align to TRBD1. Germline values: CDR1 MNHEY, CDR2 SVGAGI. The CDR3 consists of 15 residues. Unmatched junction bases numbered 5, after V lost 4 bases and J lost 6 bases. CDR3 loop: CASSLTGTGGNEQFF. The CDR3 coding sequence is TGTGCCAGCAGTTTGACCGGGACAGGGGGCAATGAGCAGTTCTTC.

This clone is a singleton in its sample. This chain uses TRBV5-1 with TRBJ2-2, with 9 bases identical to TRBD1. The germline CDR1 and CDR2 sequences are SGHRS and YFSETQ. The V segment lost 3 bases and the J segment 7 bases; nucleotides outside the gene matches: 7. CDR3 length equals 15 residues. The CDR3 nucleotides read TGCGCCAGCAGCTCGGGACAGGGTAAAGGCGGGGAGCTGTTTTTT. Its protein is CASSSGQGKGGELFF.

The chain recombines TRBV7-3 with TRBJ2-5; D perhaps matches TRBD2 (6 bases). Trimming pared 5 bases from V and 0 bases from J, leaving 13 bases between. Per the germline V gene, CDR1 is SGHTA and CDR2 is FQGTGA. This CDR3 contains 15 residues. The CDR3 nucleotides read TGTGCCAGCAGCCTGGGCGGGGCAAACCAAGAGACCCAGTACTTC. It is translated as CASSLGGANQETQYF.

This sequence joins TRBV10-1 and TRBJ2-1; D may be TRBD2 (5 bases). Germline-derived CDR1 and CDR2 are WNHNN and SYGVQD (reference sequence). The V gene lost 6 bases and the J gene lost 9 bases, with 15 bases spanning the gap. This CDR3 is 13 amino acids long. CDR3 DNA sequence: TGCGCCAGCAGCGAGACTAAATCTGGTGAGCAGTTCTTC. Protein: CASSETKSGEQFF.

The CDR3 here is CAISESWGANYGYTF. CDR3 DNA sequence: TGTGCCATCAGTGAGTCGTGGGGGGCTAACTATGGCTACACCTTC. This rearrangement joins TRBV10-3 to TRBJ1-2; maybe TRBD1 (5 bases). The ends were cut back, 0 bases at V and 0 bases at J, with 8 bases in the middle. The CDR3 runs 15 residues. Germline CDR1 is ENHRY and CDR2 is SYGVKD.

The genes are TRBV15 and TRBJ2-3; D gene uncertain. V shed 3 bases and J shed 0 bases, with 4 bases lying between them. Per germline, CDR1 LNHNV and CDR2 YYDKDF (reference sequence). This CDR3 is 13 amino acids long. The CDR3 sequence: CATSSQSTDTQYF. CDR3 DNA: TGTGCCACCAGCAGTCAGAGCACAGATACGCAGTATTTT.

This chain joins TRBV2 and TRBJ1-6, with 7 positions matching TRBD1. The CDR3 extends over 15 amino acids. V lost 7 bases and J lost 7; bases outside the gene matches: 10. Germline V CDR1 and CDR2: SNHLY, FYNNEI. CDR3 sequence reads: CASKAAGGGNSPLHF. In DNA, the CDR3 is TGTGCCAGCAAGGCGGCAGGGGGTGGAAATTCACCCCTCCACTTT.

The chain carries TRBV28 and TRBJ1-1; D is perhaps TRBD1 (5 bases). The CDR3 is made up of 14 amino acids. Germline CDR1 reads MDHEN; CDR2 reads SYDVKM. V was clipped by 5 bases and J by 8 bases, with 18 bases between them. For the CDR3, the DNA is TGTGCCAGCAGTCCAACACAGGTCTCACAAGAAGCTTTCTTT. Amino acids: CASSPTQVSQEAFF. Full variable domain (rest looked up from reference TRBV28 and TRBJ1-1): DVKVTQSSRYLVKRTGEKVFLECVQDMDHENMFWYRQDPGLGLRLIYFSYDVKMKEKGDIPEGYSVSREKKERFSLILESASTNQTSMYLCASSPTQVSQEAFFGQGTRLTVV.

The V and J genes are TRBV6-5 and TRBJ2-1, with a weak D call TRBD2 (5 bases). Germline CDR1 reads MNHEY; CDR2 reads SVGAGI. This CDR3 contains 13 residues. V lost 7 bases to trimming and J lost 0 bases, with 7 bases between them. This chain's CDR3 is CASKRTSYNEQFF. The CDR3 bases are TGTGCCAGCAAGCGGACCTCCTACAATGAGCAGTTCTTC.

The rearrangement joins TRBV28 to TRBJ1-5; D remains ambiguous. Per germline, CDR1 MDHEN and CDR2 SYDVKM. V lost 2 bases and J 2 bases, leaving 4 bases between the germline ends. The CDR3 runs to 13 residues. As DNA, the CDR3 is TGTGCCAGCAGTTTACCGGGCAATCAGCCCCAGCATTTT. Its translation: CASSLPGNQPQHF.

V and J are TRBV28 and TRBJ2-5; TRBD1 agrees at 7 bases. The CDR3 is 15 residues long. Germline V CDR1 and CDR2: MDHEN, SYDVKM. V shed 6 bases and J 9 bases; nucleotides not matched to a gene: 16. Here the CDR3 DNA reads TGTGCCAGCAGCTCAAAACGGACAGGCCCCTGGGCCCAGTACTTC. This encodes CASSSKRTGPWAQYF.

This clone was detected a few times. The V call is TRBV28, the J call TRBJ2-2, with a tentative D call TRBD2 (6 bases). V was trimmed by 7 bases and J by 0 bases, leaving 9 bases between them. This CDR3 has 14 amino acids. The V gene's germline CDR1 is MDHEN and CDR2 SYDVKM. The CDR3 DNA follows: TGTGCCAGCAAGGAGGGGCCGAACACCGGGGAGCTGTTTTTT. It specifies CASKEGPNTGELFF. The whole variable domain, filled in from reference TRBV28 and TRBJ2-2, reads DVKVTQSSRYLVKRTGEKVFLECVQDMDHENMFWYRQDPGLGLRLIYFSYDVKMKEKGDIPEGYSVSREKKERFSLILESASTNQTSMYLCASKEGPNTGELFFGEGSRLTVL.

As DNA, the CDR3 is TGTGCCACTTCAGGGCGCGGGGAGCTGTTTTTT. It is translated as CATSGRGELFF. The J gene is TRBJ2-2, the V gene TRBV28; weak D call: TRBD1 (5 bases). V was pared by 10 bases and J by 7 bases, with 10 bases between. The CDR3 has 11 residues. Germline V lookup: CDR1 MDHEN, CDR2 SYDVKM.

V and J are TRBV2 and TRBJ2-7; 7 bases fit TRBD1. The germline V gene has CDR1 SNHLY and CDR2 FYNNEI. Trimming at V came to 7 bases and at J to 0 bases, leaving 9 bases not matched to a gene. The length of the CDR3 is 15 residues. CDR3 in amino acids: CASNGRDSSSYEQYF. Written as DNA, the CDR3 is TGTGCCAGCAACGGCCGGGACAGTAGCTCCTACGAGCAGTACTTC.

The chain joins TRBV19 to TRBJ2-3; TRBD2 is a possible D gene (5 bases). There are 16 residues in the CDR3. In germline, CDR1 is LNHDA, CDR2 SQIVND (reference sequence). V was cut by 3 bases and J by 3 bases, with 16 bases left in between. In nucleotides, the CDR3 is TGTGCCAGTAGTATTACGGCTAGCTTGAGTACAGATACGCAGTATTTT. It codes for CASSITASLSTDTQYF. The full variable domain, rest sourced from reference TRBV19 and TRBJ2-3, is DGGITQSPKYLFRKEGQNVTLSCEQNLNHDAMYWYRQDPGQGLRLIYYSQIVNDFQKGDIAEGYSVSREKKESFPLTVTSAQKNPTAFYLCASSITASLSTDTQYFGPGTRLTVL.

The chain combines TRBV30 with TRBJ1-1; 7 bases are shared with TRBD1. Germline V gene data show CDR1 as GTSNPN and CDR2 as SVGIG (reference sequence). The CDR3 loop spans 13 amino acids. V lost 1 base, J lost 1 base, and 0 bases stayed unmatched. CDR3 nucleotide sequence: TGTGCCTGGAGTGGACAGGGGAACACTGAAGCTTTCTTT. The encoded protein is CAWSGQGNTEAFF.

The gene calls are TRBV19 and TRBJ2-7; TRBD1 aligns across 10 bases. Germline assignment: CDR1 LNHDA and CDR2 SQIVND (reference sequence). V was clipped by 5 bases and J by 2 bases; unmatched bases: 15. The CDR3 contains 18 residues. In DNA form, the CDR3 reads TGTGCCAGTAGTCTGAGGGGACAGGGGTTTGAAAGGACCTACGAGCAGTACTTC. The encoded protein is CASSLRGQGFERTYEQYF. Looking up the rest from reference TRBV19 and TRBJ2-7 gives the full variable domain: DGGITQSPKYLFRKEGQNVTLSCEQNLNHDAMYWYRQDPGQGLRLIYYSQIVNDFQKGDIAEGYSVSREKKESFPLTVTSAQKNPTAFYLCASSLRGQGFERTYEQYFGPGTRLTVT.

The CDR3 sequence is CASSLSTDTEAFF. The CDR3 coding sequence is TGTGCCAGCAGCTTGTCTACGGACACTGAAGCTTTCTTT. This rearrangement joins TRBV7-9 to TRBJ1-1; D gene ambiguous. Deletions cut 3 bases from V and 3 bases from J, with 8 bases between. Germline CDR1 SEHNR, CDR2 FQNEAQ (reference sequence). The CDR3 runs to 13 residues. Combining the CDR3 with reference TRBV7-9 and TRBJ1-1 gives the whole variable domain DTGVSQNPRHKITKRGQNVTFRCDPISEHNRLYWYRQTLGQGPEFLTYFQNEAQLEKSRLLSDRFSAERPKGSFSTLEIQRTEQGDSAMYLCASSLSTDTEAFFGQGTRLTVV.

The chain uses TRBV5-6 and TRBJ2-1; 11 positions agree with TRBD2. The germline V gene has CDR1 SGHDT and CDR2 YYEEEE. Trimming at V came to 2 bases and at J to 1 base, leaving 2 bases not matched to a gene. The CDR3 spans 16 residues. This CDR3 is CASSFLAGGSYNEQFF. DNA of the CDR3: TGTGCCAGCAGCTTTCTAGCGGGAGGTTCCTACAATGAGCAGTTCTTC.

The chain recombines TRBV19 with TRBJ2-1, with D possibly matching TRBD1 (5 bases). The V end lost 5 bases, the J end lost 11 bases, and 13 bases lay between the germline ends. CDR1 and CDR2 (germline): LNHDA, SQIVND (reference sequence). There are 12 residues in the CDR3. The CDR3 sequence is CASSVGPGKQFF. CDR3 bases: TGTGCCAGTAGTGTGGGGCCTGGGAAGCAGTTCTTC. The whole variable domain, filled in from reference TRBV19 and TRBJ2-1, reads DGGITQSPKYLFRKEGQNVTLSCEQNLNHDAMYWYRQDPGQGLRLIYYSQIVNDFQKGDIAEGYSVSREKKESFPLTVTSAQKNPTAFYLCASSVGPGKQFFGPGTRLTVL.

This clone showed up just once. The J gene is TRBJ1-5, the V gene TRBV5-6; D gene unclear. Trimming removed 4 bases at V and 5 bases at J, with 16 bases between. The germline CDR1 and CDR2 sequences are SGHDT and YYEEEE. The CDR3 runs to 15 residues. CDR3 coding DNA: TGTGCCAGCAGCCGTCTAGTAGTCCCGGATCAGCCCCAGCATTTT. It is translated as CASSRLVVPDQPQHF. Supplemented by reference TRBV5-6 and TRBJ1-5, the full variable domain reads DAGVTQSPTHLIKTRGQQVTLRCSPKSGHDTVSWYQQALGQGPQFIFQYYEEEERQRGNFPDRFSGHQFPNYSSELNVNALLLGDSALYLCASSRLVVPDQPQHFGDGTRLSIL.

The chain couples TRBV7-2 to TRBJ1-2; D not resolved. V was cut by 1 base and J by 6 bases, with 9 bases left in between. Per the germline V gene, CDR1 is SGHTA and CDR2 is FQGNSA. This CDR3 spans 13 amino acids. CDR3 in DNA: TGTGCCAGCAGCTTAGACGGTACAGATGGCTACACCTTC. Translating gives CASSLDGTDGYTF.

This chain uses TRBV21-1 with TRBJ1-1. TRBV21-1 is listed as a pseudogene. The CDR3 length is 14 residues. CDR3 nucleotides: TGTGCCAGCAGCAAGCACACCCGGGGGACTGAAGCTTTCTTT. This sequence encodes CASSKHTRGTEAFF.

This chain joins TRBV19 and TRBJ2-6, with D hard to call. Per the germline V gene, CDR1 is LNHDA and CDR2 is SQIVND (reference sequence). The CDR3 consists of 17 residues. V lost 5 bases to trimming and J lost 1 base, with 15 bases between them. The CDR3 sequence: CASSPGGRASGANVLTF. The CDR3 DNA sequence: TGTGCCAGTAGTCCAGGTGGCAGAGCATCTGGGGCCAACGTCCTGACTTTC.

This clone has only one observation. The chain uses TRBV25-1 and TRBJ1-1; perhaps TRBD1 as D (5 bases). CDR1 and CDR2 (germline): MGHDK, SYGVNS. This CDR3 is built from 15 residues. V lost 2 bases, J lost 4 bases, and 14 bases lay in between. CDR3 nucleotide sequence: TGTGCCAGCAGTGAAGGGGCTAAGGGTGGCACTGAAGCTTTCTTT. This sequence encodes CASSEGAKGGTEAFF.